The T cell receptor (beta chain) described here comes from a study of blood T cell repertoires in COVID-19. Study summary: Nucleic acid was either cDNA or gDNA, and it came from T cells, B-cell-depleted T cells, or PBMCs.

The repertoire was sequenced with immunoSEQ multiplex PCR; TCRdb's copy has only in-frame clones and lacks some. Counted here are about 350,000 clones, roughly 87% occurring once; the ten biggest clones make up 3% to 4.5%. Seattle cases were enrolled at active infection and followed longitudinally. The material sequenced was peripheral blood. The receptor was derived from an older woman with COVID-19, enrolled during active disease.

The DNA for the CDR3 is TGTGCCAGTAGTCGGCAGGACAGGACGCCTAATTCACCCCTCCACTTT. This translates into CASSRQDRTPNSPLHF. The V call is TRBV19, the J call TRBJ1-6; TRBD1 aligns across 7 bases. Germline CDR1 is LNHDA and CDR2 is SQIVND (reference sequence). The CDR3 is 16 residues long. Trimming took 5 bases from V and 6 from J; bases not matched to a gene: 10.